The 32 T cell receptor beta chains given below trace back to one sample, sequenced in a study of human T cells and chemical hapten exposure. Documented time point: patch test 3, about 24 weeks after DPC sensitization. Indicated treatment: therapeutic diphenylcyclopropenone sensitization with weekly scalp DPC. TCRdb itself ran the RACE reads through MiXCR, one entry per CDR3 protein. This sample has just under 65,000 distinct CDR3 sequences, with approximately 11% found just once. The input for sequencing was whole blood, taken in connection with sensitization to the hapten diphenylcyclopropenone (DPC). These receptors were taken from a woman between 25 and 40 years old with alopecia areata. Some clones in this sample may be carry-over from other donors' samples.

This clonotype was detected a few times. V and J are TRBV5-1 and TRBJ1-2; D is unclear. The germline V and J ends were trimmed by 4 bases and 1 base, with 11 bases remaining between them. This CDR3 is 14 amino acids long. Per the germline V gene, CDR1 is SGHRS and CDR2 is YFSETQ. The CDR3 sequence: CASSPTNINYGYTF. Here the CDR3 DNA reads TGCGCCAGCAGCCCCACAAATATTAACTATGGCTACACCTTC.

The rearrangement joins TRBV20-1 to TRBJ2-5, with D possibly being TRBD1 (6 bases). The CDR3 consists of 12 residues. Deletions cut 1 base from V and 6 bases from J, with 9 bases between. In germline, CDR1 is DFQATT, CDR2 SNEGSKA (reference sequence). The CDR3 is CSARVRGKTQYF. The CDR3 DNA sequence: TGCAGTGCTAGAGTTAGGGGGAAGACCCAGTACTTC.

The chain employs TRBV3-1 and TRBJ2-7; unclear D gene. V was pared by 4 bases and J by 3 bases, with 7 bases between. This CDR3 has 12 residues. Germline loops: CDR1 LGHDT, CDR2 YNNKEL (reference sequence). The CDR3 nucleotides are TGTGCCAGCAGCCGAAACGACTACGAGCAGTACTTC. Its translation: CASSRNDYEQYF.

This chain links TRBV12-3 or TRBV12-4 with TRBJ2-2, with D hard to call. CDR3 length: 14 residues. V was shortened by 6 bases and J by 4 bases, with 12 bases between the two germline ends. CDR3 DNA: TGTGCCAGCAGAGGGTTAACGGGCACCGGGGAGCTGTTTTTT. It encodes CASRGLTGTGELFF.

This clonotype has only a few counts. The chain's CDR3 is CAIGGSGANVLTF. The CDR3 DNA reads as TGTGCCATCGGTGGCTCTGGGGCCAACGTCCTGACTTTC. The rearrangement joins TRBV6-2 or TRBV6-3 to TRBJ2-6; D gene ambiguous. Trimming took off 10 bases at V and 0 bases at J, with 7 bases between the two ends. This CDR3 spans 13 amino acids. Germline CDR1 is MNHEY and CDR2 is SVGEGT.

This clonotype was observed a few times. This chain connects TRBV10-3 to TRBJ1-2; D is undetermined. CDR3 length equals 13 residues. Looked up from germline, CDR1 is ENHRY and CDR2 is SYGVKD. With 3 bases removed from V and 2 bases from J, the gap between germline ends came to 7 bases. The DNA for the CDR3 is TGTGCCATCAGTGACTACGGAAACTATGGCTACACCTTC. Protein product: CAISDYGNYGYTF.

In this sample, this clonotype turned up a few times. The chain combines TRBV20-1 with TRBJ2-1; D gene unclear. V was clipped by 2 bases and J by 5 bases, with 4 bases between them. Germline V gene data show CDR1 as DFQATT and CDR2 as SNEGSKA (reference sequence). This CDR3 is 11 amino acids long. As DNA, the CDR3 is TGCAGTGCTAGAAACAACAATGAGCAGTTCTTC. As protein: CSARNNNEQFF.

CDR3 loop: CASSYSSTGKDNEKLFF. The CDR3 DNA sequence: TGTGCCAGCAGTTACTCGAGTACGGGGAAAGATAATGAAAAACTGTTTTTT. The chain is built from TRBV6-6 and TRBJ1-4; no definite D call. The CDR3 is made up of 17 amino acids. The germline gives CDR1 MNHNY, CDR2 SVGAGI (reference sequence). V was shortened by 0 bases and J by 4 bases, with 15 bases between the two germline ends.

This clonotype was seen many times. CDR3 coding DNA: TGTGCCAGCAGCTTAGTCAGGGGGCTCAGCTATGGCTACACCTTC. Translation: CASSLVRGLSYGYTF. The chain uses TRBV11-2 and TRBJ1-2; TRBD1 matches at 8 bases. Germline V gene data show CDR1 as SGHAT and CDR2 as FQNNGV. The ends lost 1 base at V and 4 bases at J; junction bases unmatched: 5. The CDR3 totals 15 residues. The full variable domain, its missing parts supplied by reference TRBV11-2 and TRBJ1-2, is EAGVAQSPRYKIIEKRQSVAFWCNPISGHATLYWYQQILGQGPKLLIQFQNNGVVDDSQLPKDRFSAERLKGVDSTLKIQPAKLEDSAVYLCASSLVRGLSYGYTFGSGTRLTVV.

V gene TRBV7-8 combines with J gene TRBJ2-2; 7 bases fit TRBD2. This CDR3 comprises 16 residues. Germline CDR1 and CDR2: SGHVS and FQNEAQ. Trimming removed 4 bases from V and 5 bases from J; junction bases left unmatched: 10. CDR3 nucleotides: TGTGCCAGCAGCTCGACGGGAGGCCGAGGGACCGGGGAGCTGTTTTTT. Its translation: CASSSTGGRGTGELFF. The complete variable domain, with remaining parts taken from reference TRBV7-8 and TRBJ2-2, reads GAGVSQSPRYKVAKRGQDVALRCDPISGHVSLFWYQQALGQGPEFLTYFQNEAQLDKSGLPSDRFFAERPEGSVSTLKIQRTQQEDSAVYLCASSSTGGRGTGELFFGEGSRLTVL.

This clonotype was counted a single time. This could be a read error, since a much larger clone is one nucleotide away. The chain employs TRBV12-3 or TRBV12-4 and TRBJ2-7; 8 positions match TRBD1. Unmatched junction bases numbered 6, after V lost 6 bases and J lost 5 bases. This CDR3 has 13 amino acids. The CDR3 sequence is CASRPQGVHEQYF. The CDR3 nucleotides are TGTGCCAGCAGACCACAGGGGGTCCACGAGCAGTACTTC.

There are many counts of this clonotype. The genes are TRBV12-3 or TRBV12-4 and TRBJ2-1; D tentatively reads TRBD1 or TRBD2 (5 bases each). This CDR3 has 16 amino acids. V gave up 3 bases and J gave up 4 bases, with 16 bases separating them. CDR3 nucleotide sequence: TGTGCCAGCAGTTTTATAGTTGGGGACGGATACAATGAGCAGTTCTTC. Its translation: CASSFIVGDGYNEQFF.

This clonotype turned up a few times. The V and J genes are TRBV19 and TRBJ2-1, with no clear D. Trimming stripped 4 bases from V and 0 bases from J, with 7 bases between. The CDR3 length is 14 residues. From germline, CDR1 is LNHDA and CDR2 SQIVND (reference sequence). CDR3 loop: CASSSLSSYNEQFF. The CDR3 DNA sequence: TGTGCCAGTAGTAGTTTGAGCTCCTACAATGAGCAGTTCTTC.

Ten or more counts support this clonotype. The chain recombines TRBV14 with TRBJ2-3, with D unresolved. V lost 6 bases to trimming and J lost 0 bases, with 13 bases between them. Germline V gives CDR1 SGHDN, CDR2 FVKESK. CDR3 length equals 15 residues. The CDR3 sequence is CASSLRGASTDTQYF. The CDR3 nucleotides read TGTGCCAGCAGTCTCAGAGGAGCAAGCACAGATACGCAGTATTTT.

This clonotype was detected a few times. The chain joins TRBV18 to TRBJ1-1; D call uncertain. The CDR3 runs to 11 residues. The V gene lost 6 bases and the J gene lost 6 bases, with 8 bases spanning the gap. Germline V gives CDR1 KGHSH, CDR2 LQKENI. CDR3 nucleotides: TGTGCCAGCTCCCCCACCTCTGAAGCTTTCTTT. Translation gives CASSPTSEAFF.

This clonotype was found a few times. The chain is built from TRBV6-5 and TRBJ1-2; 8 nucleotides align to TRBD1. The V and J ends lost 6 bases and 5 bases, in that order; junction bases with no gene match: 11. The CDR3 length is 15 residues. CDR1 and CDR2 from the germline V gene are MNHEY and SVGAGI. DNA of the CDR3: TGTGCCAGCAGCTTTACACAGGGGGATGGATATGGCTACACCTTC. It codes for CASSFTQGDGYGYTF.

This clonotype was seen only a few times. The chain couples TRBV27 to TRBJ2-7, with 8 positions matching TRBD1. J gave up 4 bases and V 3 bases, and 17 bases lay outside the gene matches. CDR1 and CDR2 from the germline V gene are MNHEY and SMNVEV (reference sequence). The CDR3 extends over 18 amino acids. Here the CDR3 reads CASSFFKSSAGGPYEQYF. The CDR3, as DNA: TGTGCCAGCAGTTTCTTTAAATCGAGTGCAGGGGGCCCGTACGAGCAGTACTTC.

The J gene is TRBJ2-3, the V gene TRBV7-2; the match to TRBD2 covers 8 bases. Losses at the gene ends were 6 bases for V and 2 bases for J; bases not matched to a gene: 4. CDR1 SGHTA and CDR2 FQGNSA come from the germline V gene. The CDR3 is 14 residues long. CDR3 loop: CASSSGLATDTQYF. The DNA of the CDR3 is TGTGCCAGCAGTTCTGGACTAGCCACAGATACGCAGTATTTT.

V usage is TRBV7-2 and J usage is TRBJ2-2; TRBD2 matches 9 bases. CDR1 is SGHTA, CDR2 FQGNSA, per germline. The CDR3 has 16 amino acids. J gave up 1 base and V 5 bases, and 5 bases lay outside the gene matches. CDR3 region: CASSAKLAGNTGELFF. Here the CDR3 DNA reads TGTGCCAGCAGCGCAAAACTAGCGGGGAACACCGGGGAGCTGTTTTTT.

This clonotype was observed many times. This sequence joins TRBV11-2 and TRBJ1-6; the D is unclear. V lost 3 bases, J lost 10 bases, and 13 bases lay in between. CDR1 and CDR2 from the germline V gene are SGHAT and FQNNGV. The CDR3 spans 14 residues. DNA of the CDR3: TGTGCCAGCAGCTTTGGAGGGTACGAGTCACCCCTCCACTTT. It encodes CASSFGGYESPLHF.

This clonotype showed up just a few times. In DNA, the CDR3 is TGTGCCAGCAGTTTATCGGCGCTGAACACTGAAGCTTTCTTT. Amino acids: CASSLSALNTEAFF. The chain links TRBV28 to TRBJ1-1; unclear D gene. Germline CDR1 reads MDHEN; CDR2 reads SYDVKM. Trimming removed 1 base from V and 0 bases from J, with 6 bases in between. The CDR3 runs to 14 residues. Variable domain in full (rest from reference TRBV28 and TRBJ1-1): DVKVTQSSRYLVKRTGEKVFLECVQDMDHENMFWYRQDPGLGLRLIYFSYDVKMKEKGDIPEGYSVSREKKERFSLILESASTNQTSMYLCASSLSALNTEAFFGQGTRLTVV.

This chain links TRBV6-5 with TRBJ1-1; tentatively, D is TRBD1 (6 bases). The V gene's germline CDR1 is MNHEY and CDR2 SVGAGI. The CDR3 covers 14 residues. V lost 5 bases and J 6 bases, leaving 16 bases between the germline ends. CDR3 region: CASSTLAGAAEAFF. The CDR3 nucleotides read TGTGCCAGCAGTACCCTTGCAGGGGCGGCTGAAGCTTTCTTT.

With respect to this clonotype: The junction and the germline gene differ at one end; a read error may be behind it. The rearrangement joins TRBV7-2 to TRBJ2-2; the D is unclear. The CDR3 covers 15 residues. Germline V gene sequence: CDR1 SGHTA, CDR2 FQGNSA. The CDR3 nucleotides are TGTGTCAGCCGGAACGGCAGATCTAACACCGGGGAGCTGTTTTTT. It is translated as CVSRNGRSNTGELFF.

In this sample, this clonotype turned up a few times. J is TRBJ1-5 and V is TRBV30; D is possibly TRBD1 (5 bases). The ends were cut back, 0 bases at V and 5 bases at J, with 11 bases in the middle. Germline V gene lookup returns CDR1 GTSNPN and CDR2 SVGIG (reference sequence). This CDR3 has 14 residues. In nucleotides, the CDR3 is TGTGCCTGGAGTGTAGGCCAGGGCGATCAGCCCCAGCATTTT. Translating gives CAWSVGQGDQPQHF.

This clonotype was recorded a few times. The chain employs TRBV5-1 and TRBJ1-1; D perhaps matches TRBD1 (6 bases). Germline loops: CDR1 SGHRS, CDR2 YFSETQ. There are 13 residues in the CDR3. Trimming took 6 bases from V and 4 from J, leaving 13 bases between them. The CDR3 protein is CASIEGGSTEAFF. As DNA, the CDR3 is TGCGCCAGCATCGAAGGGGGTAGCACTGAAGCTTTCTTT.

This clonotype was counted at least ten times. The chain has TRBV12-3 or TRBV12-4 and TRBJ1-4, with 7 bases that match TRBD1. V lost 3 bases to trimming and J lost 3 bases; unmatched junction nucleotides: 1. This CDR3 is built from 14 residues. CDR3 DNA sequence: TGTGCCAGCAGTTTCGGGACAGCTAATGAAAAACTGTTTTTT. Translated: CASSFGTANEKLFF.

The chain is built from TRBV6-2 or TRBV6-3 and TRBJ1-5; no definite D call. Trimming took 6 bases from V and 0 from J, leaving 21 bases between them. From germline, CDR1 is MNHEY and CDR2 SVGEGT. The CDR3 has 18 residues. The CDR3 protein is CASSTLFTGRSSNQPQHF. The DNA of the CDR3 is TGTGCCAGCAGCACCCTGTTTACGGGCCGATCTAGCAATCAGCCCCAGCATTTT.

The chain joins TRBV21-1 to TRBJ1-5; the table's D call of TRBD1 was not tested on the DNA. TRBV21-1 is a recognized pseudogene. CDR3 length: 20 residues. The CDR3 loop reads CASSKAPQVSRGFSNQPQHF. CDR3 bases: TGTGCCAGCAGCAAAGCGCCCCAAGTGAGCCGGGGCTTTAGCAATCAGCCCCAGCATTTT.

This clonotype has only a few counts. The gene calls are TRBV29-1 and TRBJ2-7; D is possibly TRBD1 (6 bases). V was clipped by 6 bases and J by 2 bases, with 11 bases between them. This CDR3 has 12 amino acids. Germline V gives CDR1 SQVTM, CDR2 ANQGSEA. CDR3 loop: CSVSTGPYEQYF. The DNA of the CDR3 is TGCAGCGTCTCAACAGGGCCCTACGAGCAGTACTTC.

The CDR3 DNA reads TGCGCCAGCAGCTTGGAGCTGGGCACAGATACGCAGTATTTT. As protein: CASSLELGTDTQYF. The chain recombines TRBV5-1 with TRBJ2-3; no clear D gene. CDR1 and CDR2 (germline): SGHRS, YFSETQ. This CDR3 comprises 14 residues. V was cut by 0 bases and J by 1 base, with 6 bases left in between.

The chain joins TRBV12-3 or TRBV12-4 to TRBJ1-5; maybe TRBD1 (6 bases). The CDR3 totals 15 residues. Trimming pared 3 bases from V and 2 bases from J, leaving 11 bases between. This chain's CDR3 is CASSFWGAGNQPQHF. The CDR3 DNA follows: TGTGCCAGCAGTTTCTGGGGGGCGGGCAATCAGCCCCAGCATTTT.

This clonotype has a handful of counts. The chain employs TRBV4-2 and TRBJ2-1, with TRBD2 matching 13 bases. Germline CDR1 and CDR2: LGHNA and YNFKEQ. The CDR3 length is 16 residues. Trimming at V came to 0 bases and at J to 7 bases, leaving 3 bases not matched to a gene. The CDR3 region has the DNA TGTGCCAGCAGCCAAGATCGGACTAGCGGGAGAAATGAGCAGTTCTTC. Translation gives CASSQDRTSGRNEQFF.